This TCR beta chain was recovered during a study of radiation and T cells in renal cell carcinoma. On the study more broadly: Nephrectomy followed 15 Gy stereotactic body radiation by 4 weeks. Study-level points and caveats: Baseline intratumoral clonotype presence is unknown without pretreatment biopsies. Top tumor clonotypes rose in blood 2 weeks post-radiation, then contracted.

Unmatched junction bases numbered 23, after V lost 4 bases and J lost 9 bases. The CDR3 is 19 residues long. Germline V gene data show CDR1 as LNHDA and CDR2 as SQIVND (reference sequence). As for this clone: The antigen is unknown.

Time point meaning: blood 2 weeks post-SBRT. Described treatment: 15 Gy SBRT to primary tumor, nephrectomy 4 weeks later. Measured with immunoSEQ multiplex PCR; TCRdb has only the in-frame clones, and not every one. The data show more than 95,000 clones, 81% seen once. V is TRBV19 and J is TRBJ2-1, with 8 bases fitting TRBD1. The source is a man aged 45-65 years with renal cell carcinoma. Material: blood, obtained from a patient whose treatment included radiotherapy and nephrectomy. The CDR3: CASSTQGARYRGSTTEQFF. CDR3 bases: TGTGCCAGTAGTACGCAGGGGGCGCGTTACAGGGGTTCTACAACTGAGCAGTTCTTC.